Shown below are 4 T cell receptor beta chains from a single sample sequenced in a study of CD8 T cells in ankylosing spondylitis. No antigen has been identified for these receptors. Study-level results: For ankylosing spondylitis blood, a TCR beta motif of fewer than 10 highly homologous variants appeared characteristic.

TCRdb reprocessed the 5' RACE reads with MiXCR, giving one entry per CDR3 protein. The sample consists of more than 250,000 distinct CDR3 sequences, around 7.6% of them appearing once. The sequencing sample was made of blood, either unsorted or a sorted T cell fraction (not recorded which). The receptor set was obtained from a male donor with ankylosing spondylitis.

The rearrangement joins TRBV7-9 to TRBJ2-2; no firm D call. Germline values: CDR1 SEHNR, CDR2 FQNEAQ (reference sequence). The CDR3 runs 16 residues. V was trimmed by 5 bases and J by 0 bases, leaving 13 bases between them. The CDR3 reads CASSRLGGTNTGELFF. The DNA for the CDR3 is TGTGCCAGCAGCCGCTTGGGCGGAACGAACACCGGGGAGCTGTTTTTT.

CDR3 sequence: CASSTDTDTQYF. The CDR3 bases are TGTGCCAGCTCGACAGATACAGATACGCAGTATTTT. The rearrangement uses TRBV28 and TRBJ2-3; D perhaps matches TRBD1 (5 bases). Per germline, CDR1 MDHEN and CDR2 SYDVKM. Trimming removed 8 bases at V and 3 bases at J, with 9 bases between. CDR3 size: 12 residues.

This clonotype was recorded at least ten times. The junction differs from germline at one of its ends, possibly a read error. The chain has TRBV20-1 and TRBJ2-7, with D uncertain. Germline assignment: CDR1 DFQATT and CDR2 SNEGSKA (reference sequence). This CDR3 contains 14 residues. The CDR3 reads CSARGRVVSHEQYF. CDR3 coding DNA: TGCAGTGCTAGAGGTCGGGTAGTCTCCCACGAGCAGTACTTC.

The rearrangement links TRBV5-1 to TRBJ2-6; D is ambiguous. V was trimmed by 3 bases and J by 0 bases, leaving 16 bases between them. The germline CDR1 and CDR2 sequences are SGHRS and YFSETQ. The CDR3 consists of 18 residues. CDR3 nucleotide sequence: TGCGCCAGCAGCTATACGGGCAGCCAAAGCTCTGGGGCCAACGTCCTGACTTTC. The encoded protein is CASSYTGSQSSGANVLTF.